This T cell receptor beta chain derives from a study of human T cells and chemical hapten exposure. The sample's time point: pre-sensitization, week 0. Regarding treatment: therapeutic diphenylcyclopropenone sensitization with weekly scalp DPC. TCRdb processed the RACE reads anew with MiXCR; each CDR3 protein has one entry. Of approximately 79,000 distinct CDR3 sequences in the sample, 8.5% were seen once. The sequencing here drew on whole blood, taken in connection with sensitization to the hapten diphenylcyclopropenone (DPC). This TCR came from a middle-aged man with alopecia areata. Some clones in this sample may be carry-over from other donors' samples.

The CDR3 DNA is TGTGCCTGGAGTACGGCAGCCGGGGAGCTGTTTTTT. The encoded protein is CAWSTAAGELFF. The chain uses TRBV30 and TRBJ2-2; no reliable D call. The CDR3 length is 12 residues. Trimming took off 2 bases at V and 6 bases at J, with 7 bases between the two ends. Per the germline V gene, CDR1 is GTSNPN and CDR2 is SVGIG (reference sequence).